The table lists the clone carrying this T cell receptor (beta chain) with a few counts. Amplification of ligated cDNA took four PCR rounds with SP2 and nested alpha and beta constant primers. TCRdb re-derived calls from the 5' RACE reads in MiXCR, one entry per CDR3 protein. This table has 25,000 to 35,000 distinct CDR3 sequences, over 15% appearing once. The V end was cut by 7 bases, the J end by 1 base, with 11 bases between. Germline V gene lookup returns CDR1 LGHNT and CDR2 FRNRAP. The length of the CDR3 is 14 residues. The data are from a study of naive and memory T cell subsets. The library had UMIs added by 3' ligation of an oligonucleotide to TCR cDNA.

The clonotype comes from a female donor in good health. The chain couples TRBV12-5 to TRBJ2-1, with a possible D match to TRBD2 (5 bases). As DNA, the CDR3 is TGTGCTAGTGTTCCGGAGGAGTCCTACAATGAGCAGTTCTTC. This encodes CASVPEESYNEQFF.